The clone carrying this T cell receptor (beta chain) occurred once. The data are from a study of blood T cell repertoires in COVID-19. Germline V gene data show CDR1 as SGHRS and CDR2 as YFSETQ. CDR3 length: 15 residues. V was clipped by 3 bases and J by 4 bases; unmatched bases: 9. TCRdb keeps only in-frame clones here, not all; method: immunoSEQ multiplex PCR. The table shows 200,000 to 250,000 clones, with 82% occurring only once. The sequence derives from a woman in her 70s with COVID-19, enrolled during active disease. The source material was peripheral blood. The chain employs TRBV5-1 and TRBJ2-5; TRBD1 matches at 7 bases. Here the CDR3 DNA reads TGCGCCAGCAGCTCCTTCTCCGGGACAGTAGAGACCCAGTACTTC. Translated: CASSSFSGTVETQYF. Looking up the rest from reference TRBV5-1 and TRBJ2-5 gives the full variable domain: KAGVTQTPRYLIKTRGQQVTLSCSPISGHRSVSWYQQTPGQGLQFLFEYFSETQRNKGNFPGRFSGRQFSNSRSEMNVSTLELGDSALYLCASSSFSGTVETQYFGPGTRLLVL.